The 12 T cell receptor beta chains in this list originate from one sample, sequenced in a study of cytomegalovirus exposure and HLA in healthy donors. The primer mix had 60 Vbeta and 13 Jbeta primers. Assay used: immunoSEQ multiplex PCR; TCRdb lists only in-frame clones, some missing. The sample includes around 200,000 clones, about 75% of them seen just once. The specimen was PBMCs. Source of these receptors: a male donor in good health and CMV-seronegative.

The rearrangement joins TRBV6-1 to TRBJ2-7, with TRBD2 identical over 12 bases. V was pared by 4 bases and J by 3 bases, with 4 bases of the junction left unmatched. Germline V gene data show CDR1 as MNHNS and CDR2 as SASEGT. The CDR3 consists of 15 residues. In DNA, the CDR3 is TGTGCCAGCAGTGCACTAGCGGGGGGAAACTACGAGCAGTACTTC. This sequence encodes CASSALAGGNYEQYF.

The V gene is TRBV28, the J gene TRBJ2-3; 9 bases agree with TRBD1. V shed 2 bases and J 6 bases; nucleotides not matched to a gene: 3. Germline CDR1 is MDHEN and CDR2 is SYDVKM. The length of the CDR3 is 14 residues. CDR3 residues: CASSLGQGRDTQYF. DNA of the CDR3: TGTGCCAGCAGTTTAGGACAGGGGAGGGATACGCAGTATTTT.

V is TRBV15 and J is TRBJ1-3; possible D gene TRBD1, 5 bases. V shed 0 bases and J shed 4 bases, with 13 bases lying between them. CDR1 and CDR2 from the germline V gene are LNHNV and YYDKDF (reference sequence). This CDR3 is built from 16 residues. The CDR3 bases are TGTGCCACCAGCAGAGATCTATCGGGGGAGGGAAACACCATATATTTT. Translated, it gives CATSRDLSGEGNTIYF.

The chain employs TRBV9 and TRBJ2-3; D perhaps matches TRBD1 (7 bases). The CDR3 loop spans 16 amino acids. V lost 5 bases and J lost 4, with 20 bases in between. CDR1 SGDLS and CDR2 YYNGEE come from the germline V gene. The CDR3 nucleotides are TGTGCCAGCAGTCAAAATAACAGGGGAGGCGCAGATACGCAGTATTTT. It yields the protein CASSQNNRGGADTQYF.

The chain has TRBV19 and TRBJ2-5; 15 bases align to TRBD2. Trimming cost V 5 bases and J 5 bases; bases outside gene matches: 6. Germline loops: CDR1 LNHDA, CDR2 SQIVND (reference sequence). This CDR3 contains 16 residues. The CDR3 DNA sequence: TGTGCCAGTAGTTTTGGACTAGCGGGAGGGCAGGAGACCCAGTACTTC. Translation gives CASSFGLAGGQETQYF.

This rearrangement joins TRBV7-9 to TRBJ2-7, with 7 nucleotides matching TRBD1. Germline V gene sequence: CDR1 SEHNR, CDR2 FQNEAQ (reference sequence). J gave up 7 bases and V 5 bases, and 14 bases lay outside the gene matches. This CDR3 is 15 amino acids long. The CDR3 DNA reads TGTGCCAGCAGCCAGGGGAACAGGGGATTGGAGGAGCAGTACTTC. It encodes CASSQGNRGLEEQYF.

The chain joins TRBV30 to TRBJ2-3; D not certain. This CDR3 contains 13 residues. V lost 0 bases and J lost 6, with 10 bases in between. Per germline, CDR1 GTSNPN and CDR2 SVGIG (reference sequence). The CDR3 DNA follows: TGTGCCTGGAGTGTGGTTAACCGGGATACGCAGTATTTT. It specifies CAWSVVNRDTQYF.

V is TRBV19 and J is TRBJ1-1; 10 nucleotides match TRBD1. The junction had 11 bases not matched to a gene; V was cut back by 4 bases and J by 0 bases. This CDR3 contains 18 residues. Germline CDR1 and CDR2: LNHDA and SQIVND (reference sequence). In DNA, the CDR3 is TGTGCCAGTAGTAACCCTAGGGACAGGGGCTTTATGAACACTGAAGCTTTCTTT. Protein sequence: CASSNPRDRGFMNTEAFF.

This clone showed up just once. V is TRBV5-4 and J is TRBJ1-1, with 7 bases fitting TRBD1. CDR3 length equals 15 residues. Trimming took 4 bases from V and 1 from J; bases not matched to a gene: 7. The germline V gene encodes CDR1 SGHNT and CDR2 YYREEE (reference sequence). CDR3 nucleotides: TGTGCCAGCAGCCCAGAGAGGGACAGGAACACTGAAGCTTTCTTT. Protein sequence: CASSPERDRNTEAFF.

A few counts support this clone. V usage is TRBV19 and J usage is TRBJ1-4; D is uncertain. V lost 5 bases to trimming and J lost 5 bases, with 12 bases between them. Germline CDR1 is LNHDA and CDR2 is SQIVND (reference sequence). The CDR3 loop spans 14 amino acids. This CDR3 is CASSGETRNEKLFF. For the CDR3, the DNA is TGTGCCAGTAGTGGTGAAACCAGGAATGAAAAACTGTTTTTT. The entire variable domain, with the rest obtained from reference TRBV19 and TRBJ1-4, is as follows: DGGITQSPKYLFRKEGQNVTLSCEQNLNHDAMYWYRQDPGQGLRLIYYSQIVNDFQKGDIAEGYSVSREKKESFPLTVTSAQKNPTAFYLCASSGETRNEKLFFGSGTQLSVL.

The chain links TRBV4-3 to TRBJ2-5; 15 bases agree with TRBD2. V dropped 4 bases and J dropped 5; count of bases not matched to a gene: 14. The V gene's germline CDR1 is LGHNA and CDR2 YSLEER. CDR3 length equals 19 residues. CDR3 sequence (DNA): TGCGCCAGCAGCCCTACGGGACTAGCGGGGGGAAAGCAGGGGGAGACCCAGTACTTC. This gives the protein CASSPTGLAGGKQGETQYF.

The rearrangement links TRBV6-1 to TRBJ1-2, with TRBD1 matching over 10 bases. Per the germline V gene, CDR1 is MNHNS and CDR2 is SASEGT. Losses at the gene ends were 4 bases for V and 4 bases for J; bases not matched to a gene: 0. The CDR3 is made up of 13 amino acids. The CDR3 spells CASSGTGGYGYTF. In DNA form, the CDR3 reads TGTGCCAGCAGTGGGACAGGGGGCTATGGCTACACCTTC.